A selection of T cell receptor beta chains follows, all from one sample in a study of blood T cells in healthy people across ages. Using its own MiXCR run on the 5' RACE reads, TCRdb lists one record per CDR3 protein. Of about 1,500,000 distinct CDR3 sequences detected, roughly 30% appear once; the ten largest clones hold roughly 8%. Sequencing was carried out using blood. The receptors originated from a woman in her 30s in good health. Both conserved end residues are part of each CDR3. Fields, in order: J gene, clone size, D gene, V gene, CDR3 length, CDR3 DNA, CDR3 protein. A D gene is named only where the DNA matches it firmly. Only some rows state a clone size, as once, few, many or a class for expanded clones.

j_call: TRBJ2-1; clone_size: few; d_call: -; v_call: TRBV12-5; cdr3_length: 13; cdr3_nt: TGTGCTAGTGGTTTGGCCAACCGCAATGAGCAGTTCTTC; cdr3_aa: CASGLANRNEQFF
j_call: TRBJ2-1; clone_size: many; d_call: -; v_call: TRBV20-1; cdr3_length: 13; cdr3_nt: TGCAGTGCTAGCCCCCACTCCTACAATGAGCAGTTCTTC; cdr3_aa: CSASPHSYNEQFF
j_call: TRBJ1-5; clone_size: -; d_call: -; v_call: TRBV10-3; cdr3_length: 13; cdr3_nt: TGTGCCATCAGTGAGGCGGCGAATCAGCCCCAGCATTTT; cdr3_aa: CAISEAANQPQHF
j_call: TRBJ2-4; clone_size: -; d_call: TRBD1; v_call: TRBV2; cdr3_length: 14; cdr3_nt: TGTGCCAGCAGTACAGGGGGCTCGGGAAACATTCAGTACTTC; cdr3_aa: CASSTGGSGNIQYF
j_call: TRBJ2-3; clone_size: -; d_call: -; v_call: TRBV18; cdr3_length: 14; cdr3_nt: TGTGCCAGCCGACTACTAGCAAGCACAGATACGCAGTATTTT; cdr3_aa: CASRLLASTDTQYF
j_call: TRBJ2-1; clone_size: -; d_call: -; v_call: TRBV12-3/TRBV12-4; cdr3_length: 11; cdr3_nt: TGTGCCAGCAGTCACCGGACAGAGCAGTTCTTC; cdr3_aa: CASSHRTEQFF
j_call: TRBJ2-7; clone_size: many; d_call: -; v_call: TRBV10-2; cdr3_length: 13; cdr3_nt: TGCGCCAGCGAGAGCTCCGCAGGCGGCGAGCAGTACTTC; cdr3_aa: CASESSAGGEQYF
j_call: TRBJ1-1; clone_size: few; d_call: -; v_call: TRBV6-1; cdr3_length: 16; cdr3_nt: TGTGCCAGCAGTGCCTCGACACTTTTTTGGGACACTGAAGCTTTCTTT; cdr3_aa: CASSASTLFWDTEAFF
j_call: TRBJ2-1; clone_size: few; d_call: -; v_call: TRBV18; cdr3_length: 14; cdr3_nt: TGTGCCAGCTCACAGCAGGCCAGCTACAATGAGCAGTTCTTC; cdr3_aa: CASSQQASYNEQFF
j_call: TRBJ2-3; clone_size: few; d_call: TRBD2; v_call: TRBV7-9; cdr3_length: 15; cdr3_nt: TGTGCCAGCAGCTTAGTACTAGCGGGAGGCGATACGCAGTATTTT; cdr3_aa: CASSLVLAGGDTQYF
j_call: TRBJ2-3; clone_size: few; d_call: TRBD2; v_call: TRBV12-3/TRBV12-4; cdr3_length: 14; cdr3_nt: TGTGCCAGCACCAAGACTAGCGCCACAGATACGCAGTATTTT; cdr3_aa: CASTKTSATDTQYF
j_call: TRBJ2-4; clone_size: few; d_call: TRBD2; v_call: TRBV5-1; cdr3_length: 16; cdr3_nt: TGCGCCAGCAGCCCCTGTGGGGGGGAGATATACAATGAGCAGTACTTC; cdr3_aa: CASSPCGGEIYNEQYF
j_call: TRBJ2-7; clone_size: -; d_call: -; v_call: TRBV28; cdr3_length: 15; cdr3_nt: TGTGCCAGCGCCGTGGGGAAGGGATCGTACTACGAGCAGTACTTC; cdr3_aa: CASAVGKGSYYEQYF
j_call: TRBJ2-3; clone_size: -; d_call: TRBD2; v_call: TRBV10-3; cdr3_length: 15; cdr3_nt: TGTGCCATCAGGGCGGGAGGAGGGGGCACAGATACGCAGTATTTT; cdr3_aa: CAIRAGGGGTDTQYF
j_call: TRBJ2-7; clone_size: -; d_call: -; v_call: TRBV5-1; cdr3_length: 13; cdr3_nt: TGCGCCAGCAGCTTGGATGTGTTCCGGGAGCAGTACTTC; cdr3_aa: CASSLDVFREQYF
j_call: TRBJ2-2; clone_size: -; d_call: -; v_call: TRBV7-2; cdr3_length: 14; cdr3_nt: TGTGCCAGCAGTCGACTTACGAACACCGGGGAGCTGTTTTTT; cdr3_aa: CASSRLTNTGELFF
j_call: TRBJ2-7; clone_size: -; d_call: -; v_call: TRBV29-1; cdr3_length: 11; cdr3_nt: TGCAGCGTTGAAAGGCTCAACGAGCAGTACTTC; cdr3_aa: CSVERLNEQYF
j_call: TRBJ2-7; clone_size: few; d_call: -; v_call: TRBV28; cdr3_length: 14; cdr3_nt: -; cdr3_aa: CASSTSDLSYEQYF
j_call: TRBJ1-2; clone_size: -; d_call: TRBD1; v_call: TRBV5-1; cdr3_length: 15; cdr3_nt: TGCGCCAGCAGCCTCCATCCGGGACAGGCTGATGGCTACACCTTC; cdr3_aa: CASSLHPGQADGYTF
j_call: TRBJ1-2; clone_size: -; d_call: -; v_call: TRBV4-2; cdr3_length: 14; cdr3_nt: TGTGCCAGCAGCCAAGATCCGGTTGGGGGAGGCTACACCTTC; cdr3_aa: CASSQDPVGGGYTF
j_call: TRBJ1-5; clone_size: -; d_call: -; v_call: TRBV6-1; cdr3_length: 11; cdr3_nt: TGTGCCAGCGATAGCAATCAGCCCCAGCATTTT; cdr3_aa: CASDSNQPQHF
j_call: TRBJ1-2; clone_size: -; d_call: TRBD1; v_call: TRBV6-5; cdr3_length: 15; cdr3_nt: TGTGCCAGCTGTGCCCGGGACAGGGGGCGTGAGGGCTACACCTTC; cdr3_aa: CASCARDRGREGYTF
j_call: TRBJ1-5; clone_size: -; d_call: TRBD1; v_call: TRBV20-1; cdr3_length: 15; cdr3_nt: TGCAGTGCTAGAAGTACCGGGACAGGGCTTCAGCCCCAGCATTTT; cdr3_aa: CSARSTGTGLQPQHF
j_call: TRBJ1-2; clone_size: few; d_call: -; v_call: TRBV11-2; cdr3_length: 16; cdr3_nt: TGTGCCAGCAGCCCAGACAGGACCCCTGCGACCTATGGCTACACCTTC; cdr3_aa: CASSPDRTPATYGYTF
j_call: TRBJ2-4; clone_size: many; d_call: TRBD2; v_call: TRBV6-5; cdr3_length: 16; cdr3_nt: TGTGCCAGCACCCCCGGACTAGCGCGGGCCAAAAACATTCAGTACTTC; cdr3_aa: CASTPGLARAKNIQYF
j_call: TRBJ1-1; clone_size: -; d_call: -; v_call: TRBV20-1; cdr3_length: 14; cdr3_nt: TGCAGTGCTAGAGCCGGGAACTCGCGCACTGAAGCTTTCTTT; cdr3_aa: CSARAGNSRTEAFF
j_call: TRBJ2-6; clone_size: -; d_call: TRBD2; v_call: TRBV25-1; cdr3_length: 17; cdr3_nt: TGTGCCAGCAGTGTGGGTAGCGGGTCTTCTGGGACCAACGTCCTGACTTTC; cdr3_aa: CASSVGSGSSGTNVLTF
j_call: TRBJ2-5; clone_size: many; d_call: -; v_call: TRBV12-3/TRBV12-4; cdr3_length: 14; cdr3_nt: TGTGCCAGCAGTCCCCGGGGCGGACAAGAGACCCAGTACTTC; cdr3_aa: CASSPRGGQETQYF
j_call: TRBJ2-1; clone_size: -; d_call: TRBD2; v_call: TRBV6-5; cdr3_length: 16; cdr3_nt: TGTACCAGTAGTTACCTTCGGACTAGCCCCAACAATGAGCAGTTCTTC; cdr3_aa: CTSSYLRTSPNNEQFF
j_call: TRBJ1-1; clone_size: -; d_call: -; v_call: TRBV10-3; cdr3_length: 13; cdr3_nt: TGTGCCATCAGCCGGGGAGGGAACACTGAAGCTTTCTTT; cdr3_aa: CAISRGGNTEAFF
j_call: TRBJ1-1; clone_size: -; d_call: -; v_call: TRBV10-2; cdr3_length: 11; cdr3_nt: TGCGCCAGCAGTGGGGGCCATGAAGCTTTCTTT; cdr3_aa: CASSGGHEAFF
j_call: TRBJ2-1; clone_size: -; d_call: TRBD2; v_call: TRBV20-1; cdr3_length: 14; cdr3_nt: TGCAGTGCTCCCCATCTAGCGGGAGTTGATGAGCAGTTCTTC; cdr3_aa: CSAPHLAGVDEQFF
j_call: TRBJ2-1; clone_size: few; d_call: TRBD1; v_call: TRBV18; cdr3_length: 14; cdr3_nt: TGTGCCAGCTCACCCCTAAGGACAGGGAATGAGCAGTTCTTC; cdr3_aa: CASSPLRTGNEQFF
j_call: TRBJ1-5; clone_size: -; d_call: -; v_call: TRBV6-2/TRBV6-3; cdr3_length: 16; cdr3_nt: TGTGCCAGCAGTTACTCGAATGGCAGGGTGGGCCAGCCCCAGCATTTT; cdr3_aa: CASSYSNGRVGQPQHF
j_call: TRBJ2-7; clone_size: many; d_call: TRBD2; v_call: TRBV20-1; cdr3_length: 14; cdr3_nt: TGCAGTGCTATCGAACCTAGCGGGCGCTACGAGCAGTACTTC; cdr3_aa: CSAIEPSGRYEQYF
j_call: TRBJ2-7; clone_size: many; d_call: -; v_call: TRBV5-6; cdr3_length: 12; cdr3_nt: TGTGCCAGCAGCTTGAACAGGGCCGAGCAGTACTTC; cdr3_aa: CASSLNRAEQYF
j_call: TRBJ2-7; clone_size: -; d_call: -; v_call: TRBV5-4; cdr3_length: 14; cdr3_nt: TGTGCCAGCAGCTTCGATGGACTACCCTACGAGCAGTACTTC; cdr3_aa: CASSFDGLPYEQYF
j_call: TRBJ2-3; clone_size: -; d_call: -; v_call: TRBV27; cdr3_length: 13; cdr3_nt: TGTGCCAGCAGTCCCCTGGAGCAACGAGAGGCGTATTTT; cdr3_aa: CASSPLEQREAYF
j_call: TRBJ2-7; clone_size: few; d_call: -; v_call: TRBV12-3/TRBV12-4; cdr3_length: 16; cdr3_nt: TGTGCCAGCAGTTTAGCGCGTCAAGCGGGCGGCCACGAGCAGTACTTC; cdr3_aa: CASSLARQAGGHEQYF
j_call: TRBJ2-7; clone_size: many; d_call: -; v_call: TRBV29-1; cdr3_length: 14; cdr3_nt: TGCAGCGTTGGGGCTAGGGGGACCTCCTACGAGCAGTACTTC; cdr3_aa: CSVGARGTSYEQYF
j_call: TRBJ2-7; clone_size: -; d_call: -; v_call: TRBV20-1; cdr3_length: 14; cdr3_nt: TGCAGTGCTAGAGATCGGCTAGTCTACAATGAGCAGTACTTC; cdr3_aa: CSARDRLVYNEQYF
j_call: TRBJ2-7; clone_size: many; d_call: -; v_call: TRBV29-1; cdr3_length: 13; cdr3_nt: TGCAGCGTAATAATGGCGTCGGCCTACGAGCAGTACTTC; cdr3_aa: CSVIMASAYEQYF
j_call: TRBJ2-5; clone_size: -; d_call: TRBD2; v_call: TRBV7-3; cdr3_length: 18; cdr3_nt: TGTGCCAGCAGCTTAATTGGGTTAGCGGGTTCTACCTACAATGAGCAGTACTTC; cdr3_aa: CASSLIGLAGSTYNEQYF
j_call: TRBJ2-2; clone_size: -; d_call: -; v_call: TRBV6-5; cdr3_length: 11; cdr3_nt: TGTGCCACCAAGGGGGCCGGGGAGCTGTTTTTT; cdr3_aa: CATKGAGELFF
j_call: TRBJ2-7; clone_size: -; d_call: TRBD2; v_call: TRBV29-1; cdr3_length: 14; cdr3_nt: TGCAGCGCTGAGATGGCGGGAGGGAACTACGAGCAGTACTTC; cdr3_aa: CSAEMAGGNYEQYF
j_call: TRBJ2-3; clone_size: -; d_call: -; v_call: TRBV20-1; cdr3_length: 17; cdr3_nt: TGCAGTGCTGGACCCCTTTTCACTCAGTCTAGCACAGATACGCAGTATTTT; cdr3_aa: CSAGPLFTQSSTDTQYF
j_call: TRBJ2-7; clone_size: many; d_call: TRBD1; v_call: TRBV29-1; cdr3_length: 13; cdr3_nt: TGCAGCGTGGATGGGACAGGGTCCCACGAGCAGTACTTC; cdr3_aa: CSVDGTGSHEQYF
j_call: TRBJ2-6; clone_size: few; d_call: TRBD1; v_call: TRBV7-3; cdr3_length: 18; cdr3_nt: TGTGCCAGCAGCTTAAGGGACAGGGGTAGCTCTGGGGCCAACGTCCTGACTTTC; cdr3_aa: CASSLRDRGSSGANVLTF
j_call: TRBJ1-6; clone_size: few; d_call: -; v_call: TRBV20-1; cdr3_length: 14; cdr3_nt: TGCAGTGCTAGCCCCATGGGGAGGGATTCACCCCTCCACTTT; cdr3_aa: CSASPMGRDSPLHF
j_call: TRBJ1-4; clone_size: -; d_call: -; v_call: TRBV2; cdr3_length: 14; cdr3_nt: TGTGCCAGCAGTGTGAAAAGGGGCAATGAAAAACTGTTTTTT; cdr3_aa: CASSVKRGNEKLFF
j_call: TRBJ1-2; clone_size: few; d_call: TRBD1; v_call: TRBV7-2; cdr3_length: 14; cdr3_nt: TGTGCCAGCACCTCGGACAGGGGCTCTCGTGGCTACACCTTC; cdr3_aa: CASTSDRGSRGYTF
j_call: TRBJ1-2; clone_size: -; d_call: -; v_call: TRBV7-9; cdr3_length: 13; cdr3_nt: TGTGCCAGCAGCTTAATCCCGGAGGGTGGCTACACCTTC; cdr3_aa: CASSLIPEGGYTF
j_call: TRBJ2-7; clone_size: many; d_call: -; v_call: TRBV5-1; cdr3_length: 13; cdr3_nt: TGCGCCAGCAGCCCGGGACTGTTCTACGAGCAGTACTTC; cdr3_aa: CASSPGLFYEQYF
j_call: TRBJ2-1; clone_size: -; d_call: -; v_call: TRBV7-2; cdr3_length: 14; cdr3_nt: TGTGCCAGCAGCTTAGCGGGGTCTTCGGATGAGCAGTTCTTC; cdr3_aa: CASSLAGSSDEQFF
j_call: TRBJ1-5; clone_size: few; d_call: TRBD1; v_call: TRBV20-1; cdr3_length: 15; cdr3_nt: TGCAGTGCTAGAGGGGACAGGGCACTAAATCAGCCCCAGCATTTT; cdr3_aa: CSARGDRALNQPQHF
j_call: TRBJ2-5; clone_size: many; d_call: TRBD2; v_call: TRBV6-5; cdr3_length: 15; cdr3_nt: TGTGCCAGCAGTTACTCTAGCGGGGCTCAAGAGACCCAGTACTTC; cdr3_aa: CASSYSSGAQETQYF
j_call: TRBJ2-7; clone_size: -; d_call: TRBD2; v_call: TRBV20-1; cdr3_length: 15; cdr3_nt: TGCAGTGCTAGAGGCGGGAGGGTAGGTGGGGACGAGCAGTACTTC; cdr3_aa: CSARGGRVGGDEQYF
j_call: TRBJ1-2; clone_size: -; d_call: -; v_call: TRBV21-1; cdr3_length: 11; cdr3_nt: TGTGCCAGCGGCATCAGGGCTGGCTACACCTTC; cdr3_aa: CASGIRAGYTF
j_call: TRBJ1-2; clone_size: -; d_call: TRBD1; v_call: TRBV28; cdr3_length: 16; cdr3_nt: TGTGCCAGCAGTATCCTGGACCGGGACAGGGGTATTGGCTACACCTTC; cdr3_aa: CASSILDRDRGIGYTF